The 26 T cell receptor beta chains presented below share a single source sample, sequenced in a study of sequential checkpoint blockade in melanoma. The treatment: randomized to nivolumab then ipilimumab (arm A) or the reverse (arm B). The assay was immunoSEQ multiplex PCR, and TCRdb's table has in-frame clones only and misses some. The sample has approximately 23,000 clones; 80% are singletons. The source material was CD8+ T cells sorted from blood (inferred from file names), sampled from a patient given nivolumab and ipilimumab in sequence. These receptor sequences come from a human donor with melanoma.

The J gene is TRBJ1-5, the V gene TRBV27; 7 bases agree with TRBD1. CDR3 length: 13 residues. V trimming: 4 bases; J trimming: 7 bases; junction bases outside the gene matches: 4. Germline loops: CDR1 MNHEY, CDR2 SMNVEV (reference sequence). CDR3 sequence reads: CASSYLRGQPQHF. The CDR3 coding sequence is TGTGCCAGCAGTTATCTCAGGGGGCAGCCCCAGCATTTT.

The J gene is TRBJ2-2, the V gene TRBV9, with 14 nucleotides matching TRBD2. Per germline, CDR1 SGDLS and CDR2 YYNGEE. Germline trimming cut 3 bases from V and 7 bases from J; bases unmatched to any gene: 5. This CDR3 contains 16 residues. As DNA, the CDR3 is TGTGCCAGCAGCGAGGGACTAGCGGGAGTAATCGGGGAGCTGTTTTTT. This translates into CASSEGLAGVIGELFF.

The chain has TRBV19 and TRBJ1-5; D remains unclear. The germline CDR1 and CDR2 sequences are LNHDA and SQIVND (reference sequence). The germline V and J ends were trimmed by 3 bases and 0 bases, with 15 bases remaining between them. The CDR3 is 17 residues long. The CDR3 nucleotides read TGTGCCAGTAGTATTTCGGTGTACGGGTTTAGCAATCAGCCCCAGCATTTT. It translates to CASSISVYGFSNQPQHF.

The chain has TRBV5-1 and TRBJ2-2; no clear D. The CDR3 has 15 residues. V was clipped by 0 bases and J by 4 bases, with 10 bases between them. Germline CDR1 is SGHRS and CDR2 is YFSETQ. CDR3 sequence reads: CASSLGRQFTGELFF. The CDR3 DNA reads TGCGCCAGCAGCTTGGGGCGGCAGTTCACCGGGGAGCTGTTTTTT.

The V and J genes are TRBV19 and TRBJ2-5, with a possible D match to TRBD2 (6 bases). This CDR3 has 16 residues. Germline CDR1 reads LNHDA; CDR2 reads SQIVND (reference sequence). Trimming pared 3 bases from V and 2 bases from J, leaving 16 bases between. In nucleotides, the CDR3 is TGTGCCAGTAGTATCCCCGGGCGGAGGGGACAAGAGACCCAGTACTTC. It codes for CASSIPGRRGQETQYF.

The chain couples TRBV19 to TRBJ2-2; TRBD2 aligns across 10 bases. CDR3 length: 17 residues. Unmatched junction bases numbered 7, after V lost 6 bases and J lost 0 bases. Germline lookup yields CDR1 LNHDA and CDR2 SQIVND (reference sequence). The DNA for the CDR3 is TGTGCCAGTAGCCCGCCCGGGACTAGCGCGAACACCGGGGAGCTGTTTTTT. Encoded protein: CASSPPGTSANTGELFF.

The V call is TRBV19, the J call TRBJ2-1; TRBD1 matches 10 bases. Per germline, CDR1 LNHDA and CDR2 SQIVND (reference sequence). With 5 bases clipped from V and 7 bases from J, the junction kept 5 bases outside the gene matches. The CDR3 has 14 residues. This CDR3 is CASSSWTGGNEQFF. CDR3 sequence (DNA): TGTGCCAGTAGTTCCTGGACAGGGGGGAATGAGCAGTTCTTC.

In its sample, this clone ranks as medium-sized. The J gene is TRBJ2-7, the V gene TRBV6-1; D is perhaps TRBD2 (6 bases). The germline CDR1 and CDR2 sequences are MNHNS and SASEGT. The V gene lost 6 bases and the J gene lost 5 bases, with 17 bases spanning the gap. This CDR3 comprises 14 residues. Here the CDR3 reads CASRGWGDHHEQYF. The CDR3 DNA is TGTGCCAGCAGGGGGTGGGGGGACCATCACGAGCAGTACTTC.

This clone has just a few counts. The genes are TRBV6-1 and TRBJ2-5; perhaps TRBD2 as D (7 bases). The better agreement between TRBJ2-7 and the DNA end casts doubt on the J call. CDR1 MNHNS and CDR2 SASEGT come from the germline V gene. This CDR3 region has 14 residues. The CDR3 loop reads CASSGRGASYEQYF. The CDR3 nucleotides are TGTGCCAGCAGCGGTCGGGGGGCATCCTACGAGCAGTACTTC.

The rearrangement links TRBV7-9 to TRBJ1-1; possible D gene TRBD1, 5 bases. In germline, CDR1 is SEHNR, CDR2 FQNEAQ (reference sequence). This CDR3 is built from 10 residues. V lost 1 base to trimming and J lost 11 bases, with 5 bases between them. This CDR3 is CASSLEGAFF. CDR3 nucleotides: TGTGCCAGCAGCTTAGAGGGGGCTTTCTTT.

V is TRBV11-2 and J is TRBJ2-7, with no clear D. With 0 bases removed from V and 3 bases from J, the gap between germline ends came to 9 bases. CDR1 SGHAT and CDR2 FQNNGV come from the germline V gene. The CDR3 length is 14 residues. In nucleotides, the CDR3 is TGTGCCAGCAGCTTAGATCGGCACTACTACGAGCAGTACTTC. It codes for CASSLDRHYYEQYF. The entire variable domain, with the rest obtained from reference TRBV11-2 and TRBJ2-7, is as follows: EAGVAQSPRYKIIEKRQSVAFWCNPISGHATLYWYQQILGQGPKLLIQFQNNGVVDDSQLPKDRFSAERLKGVDSTLKIQPAKLEDSAVYLCASSLDRHYYEQYFGPGTRLTVT.

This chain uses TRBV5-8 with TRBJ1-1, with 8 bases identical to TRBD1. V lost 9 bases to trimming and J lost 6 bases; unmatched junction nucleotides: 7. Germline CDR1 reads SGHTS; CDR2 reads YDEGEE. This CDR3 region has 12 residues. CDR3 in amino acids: CAIETGVAEAFF. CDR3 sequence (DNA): TGTGCCATCGAGACAGGGGTCGCTGAAGCTTTCTTT.

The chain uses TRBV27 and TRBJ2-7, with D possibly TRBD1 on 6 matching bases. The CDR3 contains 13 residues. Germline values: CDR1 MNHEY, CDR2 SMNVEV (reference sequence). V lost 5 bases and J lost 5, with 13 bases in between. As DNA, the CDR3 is TGTGCCAGCAGTCCGGACAGAAGTAACGAGCAGTACTTC. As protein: CASSPDRSNEQYF.

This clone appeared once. DNA of the CDR3: TGTGCCAGCAGCCCCACGCGGGGGGGGGCCGGGGAGCTGTTTTTT. It specifies CASSPTRGGAGELFF. The gene calls are TRBV11-3 and TRBJ2-2, with TRBD2 matching 9 bases. This CDR3 region has 15 residues. Germline V lookup: CDR1 SGHNT, CDR2 YENEEA. Losses at the gene ends were 5 bases for V and 6 bases for J; bases not matched to a gene: 7.

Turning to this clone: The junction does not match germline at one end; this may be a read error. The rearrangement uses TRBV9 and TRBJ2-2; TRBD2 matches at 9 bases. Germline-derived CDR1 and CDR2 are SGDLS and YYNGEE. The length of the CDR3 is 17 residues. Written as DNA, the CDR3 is TGTGCCAGCAGCGGGTCTAGCGGGGCCTCGAAGACCGGGGAGCTGTTTTTT. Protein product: CASSGSSGASKTGELFF.

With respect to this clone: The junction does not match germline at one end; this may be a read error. CDR3 protein: CAIGDRAGTDTQYF. The CDR3 bases are TGTGCCATCGGTGACAGGGCAGGCACAGATACGCAGTATTTT. The V gene is TRBV10-3, the J gene TRBJ2-3, with 7 bases that match TRBD1. Germline loops: CDR1 ENHRY, CDR2 SYGVKD. The CDR3 consists of 14 residues.

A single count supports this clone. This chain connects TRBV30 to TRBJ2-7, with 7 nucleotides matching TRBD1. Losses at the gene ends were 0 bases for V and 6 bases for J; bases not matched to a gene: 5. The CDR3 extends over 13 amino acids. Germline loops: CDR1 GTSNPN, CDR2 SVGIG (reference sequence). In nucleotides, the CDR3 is TGTGCCTGGAGTGTGACAGGGCACGCCGAGCAGTACTTC. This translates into CAWSVTGHAEQYF.

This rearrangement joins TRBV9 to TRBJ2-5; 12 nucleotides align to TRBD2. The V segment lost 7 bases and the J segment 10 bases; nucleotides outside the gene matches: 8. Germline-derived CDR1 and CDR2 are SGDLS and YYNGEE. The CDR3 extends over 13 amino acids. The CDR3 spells CASGLAGGRDQYF. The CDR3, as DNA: TGTGCCAGCGGGCTAGCGGGAGGGCGGGACCAGTACTTC.

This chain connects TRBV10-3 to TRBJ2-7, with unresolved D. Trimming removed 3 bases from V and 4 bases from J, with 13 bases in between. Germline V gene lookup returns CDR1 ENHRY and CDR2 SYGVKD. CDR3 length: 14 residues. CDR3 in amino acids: CAISDLETHYEQYF. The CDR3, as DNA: TGTGCCATCAGTGACCTCGAGACACATTACGAGCAGTACTTC.

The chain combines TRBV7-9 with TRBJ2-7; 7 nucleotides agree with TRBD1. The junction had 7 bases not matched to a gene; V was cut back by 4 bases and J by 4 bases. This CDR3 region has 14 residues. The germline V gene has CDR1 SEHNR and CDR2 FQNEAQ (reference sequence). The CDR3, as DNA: TGTGCCAGCAGCTCTTTAGGGGGCTGGTACGAGCAGTACTTC. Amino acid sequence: CASSSLGGWYEQYF.

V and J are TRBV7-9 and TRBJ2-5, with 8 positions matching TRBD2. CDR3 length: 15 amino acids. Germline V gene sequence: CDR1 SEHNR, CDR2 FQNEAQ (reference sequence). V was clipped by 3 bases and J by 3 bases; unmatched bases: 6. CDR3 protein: CASSFTGGPEETQYF. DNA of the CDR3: TGTGCCAGCAGCTTCACGGGGGGGCCTGAAGAGACCCAGTACTTC.

The CDR3 region has the DNA TGCGCCAGCAGTTTATCAGGGGGCGAAACCTACGAGCAGTACTTC. The encoded protein is CASSLSGGETYEQYF. V is TRBV5-1 and J is TRBJ2-7, with 8 bases that match TRBD1. This CDR3 has 15 residues. The germline V gene encodes CDR1 SGHRS and CDR2 YFSETQ. The V and J ends lost 5 bases and 2 bases, in that order; junction bases with no gene match: 9.

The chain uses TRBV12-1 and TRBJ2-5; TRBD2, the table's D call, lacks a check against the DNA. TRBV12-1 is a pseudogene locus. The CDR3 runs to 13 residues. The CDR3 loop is CASSFIAEGTQYF. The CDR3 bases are TGTGCCAGCAGCTTTATCGCGGAAGGGACCCAGTACTTC.

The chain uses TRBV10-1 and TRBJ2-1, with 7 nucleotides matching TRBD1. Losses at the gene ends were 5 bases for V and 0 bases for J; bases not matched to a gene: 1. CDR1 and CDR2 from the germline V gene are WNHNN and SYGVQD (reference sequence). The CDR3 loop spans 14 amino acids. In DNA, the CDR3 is TGCGCCAGCAGTAGACAGGGCTCCTACAATGAGCAGTTCTTC. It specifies CASSRQGSYNEQFF.

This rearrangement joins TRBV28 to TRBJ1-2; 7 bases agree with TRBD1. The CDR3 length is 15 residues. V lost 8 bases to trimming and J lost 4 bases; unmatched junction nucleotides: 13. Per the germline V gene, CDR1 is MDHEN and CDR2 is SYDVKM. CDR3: CASGGDRERPYGYTF. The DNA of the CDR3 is TGTGCCAGCGGGGGAGACAGGGAAAGACCCTATGGCTACACCTTC.

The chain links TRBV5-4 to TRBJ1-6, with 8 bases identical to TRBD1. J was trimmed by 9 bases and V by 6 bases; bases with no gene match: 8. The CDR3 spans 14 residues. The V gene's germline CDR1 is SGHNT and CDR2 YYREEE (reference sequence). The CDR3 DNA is TGTGCCAGCACCCAGGGGGCAGGGAGTTCACCCCTCCACTTT. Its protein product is CASTQGAGSSPLHF.